This T cell receptor (beta chain) stems from a study of blood T cells in healthy people across ages. Whole-study findings and limits: Across the age range, TCR beta diversity per million T cells fell in a roughly linear way.

A word on this clonotype: Its antigen is unknown.

The use of a sample-barcoded 5' primer and a J-beta primer mix characterized a second PCR of roughly 7 to 12 cycles. With 12 random nucleotides, a template-switch adaptor tagged each individual cDNA molecule. TCRdb ran MiXCR on the 5' RACE reads and lists one entry per CDR3 protein. The sample includes 750,000 to 1,000,000 distinct CDR3 sequences, around 29% of them seen just once. The V segment lost 2 bases and the J segment 13 bases; nucleotides outside the gene matches: 5. This CDR3 comprises 12 residues. CDR1 is KGHSH and CDR2 is LQKENI in the germline V gene. These same data were also listed under a study on T cells of mothers and their children. From that report: From each mother came over 9.5 million TCR beta CDR3 reads, and from each child came 3 million to 3.5 million.

Sequences were obtained from blood. J is TRBJ2-1 and V is TRBV18; TRBD2 matches at 7 bases. The clonotype comes from a woman in her thirties or forties in good health. CDR3 region: CASSPTGGGQFF. Written as DNA, the CDR3 is TGTGCCAGCTCACCAACTGGCGGGGGACAGTTCTTC.